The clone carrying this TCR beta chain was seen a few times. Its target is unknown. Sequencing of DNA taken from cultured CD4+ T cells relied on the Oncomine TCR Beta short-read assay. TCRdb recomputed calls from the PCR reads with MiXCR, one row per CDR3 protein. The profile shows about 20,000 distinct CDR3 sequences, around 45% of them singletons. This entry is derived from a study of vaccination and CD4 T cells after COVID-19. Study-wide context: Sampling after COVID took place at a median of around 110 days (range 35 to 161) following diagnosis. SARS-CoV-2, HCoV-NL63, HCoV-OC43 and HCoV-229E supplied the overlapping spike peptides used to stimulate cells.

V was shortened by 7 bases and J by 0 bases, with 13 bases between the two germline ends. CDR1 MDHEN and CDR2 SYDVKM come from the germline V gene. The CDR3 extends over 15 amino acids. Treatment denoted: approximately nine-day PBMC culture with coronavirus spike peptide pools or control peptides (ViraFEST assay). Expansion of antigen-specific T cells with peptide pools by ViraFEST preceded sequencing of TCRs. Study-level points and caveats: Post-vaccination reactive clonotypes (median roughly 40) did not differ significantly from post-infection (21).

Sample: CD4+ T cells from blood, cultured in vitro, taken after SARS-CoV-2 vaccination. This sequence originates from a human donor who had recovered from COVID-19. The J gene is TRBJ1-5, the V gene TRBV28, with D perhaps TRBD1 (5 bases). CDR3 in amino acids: CASTDGGYSNQPQHF. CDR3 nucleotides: TGTGCCAGCACCGACGGGGGTTATAGCAATCAGCCCCAGCATTTT.